These 15 T cell receptor beta chains were sequenced from one sample in a study of cytomegalovirus exposure and HLA in healthy donors listed by TCRdb under 2017. The library was obtained by the immunoSEQ multiplex PCR assay. This immuneACCESS table, as held by TCRdb, lists in-frame sequences with V and J called but not all clones. Of the missing ones, under half trace to an unresolved V gene in checked studies; the others have no known cause. The sample contains roughly 50,000 clones, around 90% of them found a single time. Of the sample, more than 0.85% is held by the ten largest clones. The source material was PBMCs. The source of these receptors is a man between 18 and 29 years old in good health and CMV-seronegative.

V usage is TRBV19 and J usage is TRBJ1-1; 7 bases map to TRBD1. CDR1 LNHDA and CDR2 SQIVND come from the germline V gene (reference sequence). The CDR3 spans 13 residues. V lost 2 bases, J lost 5 bases, and 2 bases stayed unmatched. This CDR3 is CASSIRGRTEAFF. CDR3 DNA: TGTGCCAGTAGTATAAGGGGGCGTACTGAAGCTTTCTTT.

This chain links TRBV9 with TRBJ2-7, with D perhaps matching TRBD1 (6 bases). Trimming cost V 0 bases and J 6 bases, with 16 bases left between them. Germline CDR1 reads SGDLS; CDR2 reads YYNGEE. This CDR3 has 15 residues. The CDR3 sequence: CASSVGVRGRVEQYF. The CDR3 DNA sequence: TGTGCCAGCAGCGTAGGTGTCAGGGGTCGGGTCGAGCAGTACTTC.

This clone was recorded only once. The chain's CDR3 is CASGLLRDTQPQHF. The DNA for the CDR3 is TGTGCCAGTGGGCTCCTTCGGGACACTCAGCCCCAGCATTTT. The chain joins TRBV19 to TRBJ1-5, with D maybe TRBD1 (6 bases). This CDR3 contains 14 residues. Germline lookup yields CDR1 LNHDA and CDR2 SQIVND (reference sequence). V was shortened by 8 bases and J by 6 bases, with 17 bases between the two germline ends.

The rearrangement links TRBV7-6 to TRBJ2-4; a weak D match, TRBD2 (5 bases). The ends were cut back, 5 bases at V and 2 bases at J, with 16 bases in the middle. CDR3 length: 16 residues. Looked up from germline, CDR1 is SGHVS and CDR2 is FNYEAQ. CDR3 amino acids: CASSDTPDFPKNIQYF. For the CDR3, the DNA is TGTGCCAGCAGCGACACCCCGGACTTCCCCAAAAACATTCAGTACTTC.

This chain joins TRBV11-2 and TRBJ2-7, with 8 bases aligning to TRBD1. This CDR3 region has 17 residues. The V and J ends lost 1 base and 2 bases, in that order; junction bases with no gene match: 10. The germline V gene has CDR1 SGHAT and CDR2 FQNNGV. The CDR3 nucleotides are TGTGCCAGCAGCTTAGGGAGGGGACAGGCGATCGCCTACGAGCAGTACTTC. Translated, it gives CASSLGRGQAIAYEQYF.

J is TRBJ2-2 and V is TRBV28, with 8 bases matching TRBD2. J gave up 0 bases and V 6 bases, and 3 bases lay outside the gene matches. This CDR3 has 15 amino acids. The V gene's germline CDR1 is MDHEN and CDR2 SYDVKM. The CDR3 sequence is CASSRLASNTGELFF. In DNA, the CDR3 is TGTGCCAGCAGCAGACTAGCGTCGAACACCGGGGAGCTGTTTTTT.

The chain carries TRBV9 and TRBJ1-2; weak D call: TRBD1 (6 bases). This CDR3 spans 14 amino acids. Germline lookup yields CDR1 SGDLS and CDR2 YYNGEE. V lost 2 bases and J 5 bases, leaving 13 bases between the germline ends. As DNA, the CDR3 is TGTGCCAGCAGCGTTACCGACAGGTTATATGGCTACACCTTC. Translated, it gives CASSVTDRLYGYTF.

This chain connects TRBV19 to TRBJ1-1; D is undetermined. V was clipped by 3 bases and J by 5 bases, with 10 bases between them. There are 13 residues in the CDR3. Germline CDR1 LNHDA, CDR2 SQIVND (reference sequence). DNA of the CDR3: TGTGCCAGTAGTATGGGCAGGTTGACTGAAGCTTTCTTT. The encoded protein is CASSMGRLTEAFF. Together with reference TRBV19 and TRBJ1-1, the CDR3 gives the full variable domain: DGGITQSPKYLFRKEGQNVTLSCEQNLNHDAMYWYRQDPGQGLRLIYYSQIVNDFQKGDIAEGYSVSREKKESFPLTVTSAQKNPTAFYLCASSMGRLTEAFFGQGTRLTVV.

J is TRBJ2-7 and V is TRBV27, with 8 positions matching TRBD2. CDR3 length: 14 amino acids. The germline V gene has CDR1 MNHEY and CDR2 SMNVEV (reference sequence). Trimming at V came to 5 bases and at J to 5 bases, leaving 8 bases not matched to a gene. The CDR3 loop reads CASSPSGSFNEQYF. As DNA, the CDR3 is TGTGCCAGCAGTCCGAGCGGGAGTTTCAACGAGCAGTACTTC.

The chain joins TRBV14 to TRBJ2-2; 9 bases are shared with TRBD2. V was clipped by 2 bases and J by 1 base; unmatched bases: 14. CDR1 is SGHDN and CDR2 is FVKESK in the germline V gene. The CDR3 is made up of 20 amino acids. CDR3 sequence reads: CASSQSTHLLAGLNTGELFF. CDR3 in DNA: TGTGCCAGCAGCCAAAGTACACACCTCCTAGCGGGACTGAACACCGGGGAGCTGTTTTTT.

The V and J genes are TRBV7-2 and TRBJ2-5; D is ambiguous. Germline CDR1 is SGHTA and CDR2 is FQGNSA. This CDR3 comprises 11 residues. The V and J ends lost 4 bases and 3 bases respectively, with 3 bases between them. CDR3 DNA: TGTGCCAGCAGCTCTAAAGAGACCCAGTACTTC. Its translation: CASSSKETQYF.

The chain carries TRBV11-2 and TRBJ2-7; a possible D gene is TRBD2 (6 bases). Germline lookup yields CDR1 SGHAT and CDR2 FQNNGV. V was shortened by 0 bases and J by 5 bases, with 11 bases between the two germline ends. The CDR3 covers 14 residues. CDR3 nucleotides: TGTGCCAGCAGCTTAGAGGGGGGATACCACGAGCAGTACTTC. Its protein product is CASSLEGGYHEQYF.

The chain is built from TRBV7-2 and TRBJ2-2; tentative D call: TRBD2 (6 bases). Trimming shortened V by 0 bases and J by 6 bases, and 23 bases separated the two germline ends. CDR1 is SGHTA and CDR2 is FQGNSA in the germline V gene. CDR3 length equals 19 residues. The CDR3: CASSLASLLRLGVAGELFF. As DNA, the CDR3 is TGTGCCAGCAGCTTAGCCTCGCTACTCCGACTAGGGGTTGCCGGGGAGCTGTTTTTT.

The rearrangement links TRBV27 to TRBJ2-2; D might be TRBD2 (7 bases). The CDR3 is 16 amino acids. Germline values: CDR1 MNHEY, CDR2 SMNVEV (reference sequence). V dropped 2 bases and J dropped 0 bases, with 10 bases sitting between them. CDR3 nucleotide sequence: TGTGCCAGCAGTTTAAGGGGGGGGGCGAACACCGGGGAGCTGTTTTTT. Translation: CASSLRGGANTGELFF.

The rearrangement links TRBV28 to TRBJ2-7; TRBD2 aligns across 9 bases. Germline trimming cut 4 bases from V and 4 bases from J; bases unmatched to any gene: 8. Germline lookup yields CDR1 MDHEN and CDR2 SYDVKM. The CDR3 runs 15 residues. The CDR3 loop reads CASSSISGSQYEQYF. CDR3 nucleotides: TGTGCCAGCAGTTCGATTAGCGGGAGCCAATACGAGCAGTACTTC. Full variable domain (remainder filled in from reference TRBV28 and TRBJ2-7): DVKVTQSSRYLVKRTGEKVFLECVQDMDHENMFWYRQDPGLGLRLIYFSYDVKMKEKGDIPEGYSVSREKKERFSLILESASTNQTSMYLCASSSISGSQYEQYFGPGTRLTVT.